Detailed here is one T cell receptor (beta chain). The record originates from a study of T cell responses to AZD1222 COVID-19 vaccine. The data were produced by immunoSEQ multiplex PCR, yet TCRdb's version contains in-frame clones alone and is incomplete. This sample carries some 150,000 clones, 88% of them seen once, and the ten largest clones take more than 12%. Germline assignment: CDR1 LGHDT and CDR2 YNNKEL (reference sequence). The CDR3 consists of 11 residues. V gave up 3 bases and J gave up 8 bases, with 7 bases separating them. The receptor was isolated from an adult in good health. V gene TRBV3-1 (or the pseudogene TRBV3-2) combines with J gene TRBJ1-2; D possibly corresponds to TRBD1 (6 bases). This material consisted of peripheral blood, taken on day 0 of AZD1222 vaccination. The CDR3 DNA reads TGTGCCAGCAGCCAGGGGGGCGGCTACACCTTC. Its protein is CASSQGGGYTF.